This T cell receptor beta chain was captured by sequencing in a study of blood T cell repertoires in COVID-19. Background on the study: Acute-phase and convalescent COVID-19 samples originated in the United States, Italy and Spain. T cells, B-cell-depleted T cells, or PBMCs provided the cDNA or gDNA that served as material.

Germline CDR1 reads SGHRS; CDR2 reads YFSETQ. The CDR3 is 15 amino acids. Deletions cut 5 bases from V and 4 bases from J, with 13 bases between. In the original analysis: Estimation of nucleated cell counts relied on the amplification of reference gene primers. The method was immunoSEQ multiplex PCR; TCRdb's version includes in-frame clones alone and lacks a portion of them. That table furnishes V, J and clone size, whereas the DNA furnished D and trimming. The data hold under 150,000 clones, with about 92% observed a single time. The J gene is TRBJ2-6, the V gene TRBV5-1; possibly TRBD1 for D (5 bases). Sequencing was done on a sample of peripheral blood. The clonotype was recovered from a man in his fifties with active COVID-19. The CDR3, as DNA: TGCGCCAGCAGTCAGGGTCACACAGGGGCCAACGTCCTGACTTTC. This sequence encodes CASSQGHTGANVLTF. Combining the CDR3 with reference TRBV5-1 and TRBJ2-6 gives the whole variable domain KAGVTQTPRYLIKTRGQQVTLSCSPISGHRSVSWYQQTPGQGLQFLFEYFSETQRNKGNFPGRFSGRQFSNSRSEMNVSTLELGDSALYLCASSQGHTGANVLTFGAGSRLTVL.